This T cell receptor beta chain was sequenced in a study of T cell clones after liver transplantation. Study summary: Standard immunosuppression, with no induction, continued until 12-24 months after transplant. At least one year of complete immunosuppression withdrawal without enzymes over twice normal defined tolerance. Findings of the study overall: Donor-reactive sequences fell more than third party-reactive ones, suggesting partial deletion. Migration into the graft, not deletion, may explain lost graft donor-reactive T cells.

V lost 3 bases to trimming and J lost 5 bases, with 10 bases between them. The CDR3 consists of 14 residues. From germline, CDR1 is MDHEN and CDR2 SYDVKM. With regard to this clone: Antigen unknown.

The table came from immunoSEQ multiplex PCR; TCRdb's copy has only in-frame clones and leaves some out. The sample gives roughly 67,000 clones, more than 85% of which show up once; approximately 0.92% is in the top ten. The genes are TRBV28 and TRBJ1-4; D remains ambiguous. The sequence derives from a human patient who received a liver transplant. Part of the T cells may come from the graft donor. The sample in question was CD4+ T cells from blood, obtained approximately 25 months after liver transplant. CDR3 in DNA: TGTGCCAGCAGTTTTTCCCAGTCCAATGAAAAACTGTTTTTT. Translating it yields CASSFSQSNEKLFF.